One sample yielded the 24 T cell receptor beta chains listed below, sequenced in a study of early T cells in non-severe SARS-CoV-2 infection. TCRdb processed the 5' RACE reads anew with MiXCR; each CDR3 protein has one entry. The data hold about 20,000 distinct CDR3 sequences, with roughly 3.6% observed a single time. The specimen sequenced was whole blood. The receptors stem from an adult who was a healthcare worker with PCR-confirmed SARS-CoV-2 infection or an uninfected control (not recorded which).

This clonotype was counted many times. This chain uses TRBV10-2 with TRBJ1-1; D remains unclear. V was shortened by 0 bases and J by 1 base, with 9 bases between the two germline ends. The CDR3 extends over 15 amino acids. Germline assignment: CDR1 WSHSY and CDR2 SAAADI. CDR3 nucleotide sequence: TGCGCCAGCAGTGAGTCTAGGATGGGGAACACTGAAGCTTTCTTT. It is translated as CASSESRMGNTEAFF.

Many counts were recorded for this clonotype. DNA for the CDR3: TGTGCCAGCAATGAGTTCTCGGAGACCCAGTACTTC. Its translation: CASNEFSETQYF. V is TRBV12-3 or TRBV12-4 and J is TRBJ2-5; D ambiguous. CDR3 size: 12 residues. V was clipped by 7 bases and J by 5 bases, with 11 bases between them.

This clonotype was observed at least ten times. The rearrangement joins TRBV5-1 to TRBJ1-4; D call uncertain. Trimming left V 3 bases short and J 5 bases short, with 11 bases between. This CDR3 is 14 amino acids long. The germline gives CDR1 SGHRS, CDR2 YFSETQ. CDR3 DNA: TGCGCCAGCAGCTCAGATCAAACCAATGAAAAACTGTTTTTT. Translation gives CASSSDQTNEKLFF.

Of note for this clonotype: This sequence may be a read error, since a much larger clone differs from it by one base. CDR3 DNA: TGTGCCAGCAGCCCCTACTCCACGGGGGCTACCTCTGGAAACACCGTATATTTT. Its protein product is CASSPYSTGATSGNTVYF. The V gene is TRBV3-1, the J gene TRBJ1-3; tentatively, D is TRBD1 (6 bases). CDR1 LGHDT and CDR2 YNNKEL come from the germline V gene (reference sequence). The CDR3 covers 18 residues.

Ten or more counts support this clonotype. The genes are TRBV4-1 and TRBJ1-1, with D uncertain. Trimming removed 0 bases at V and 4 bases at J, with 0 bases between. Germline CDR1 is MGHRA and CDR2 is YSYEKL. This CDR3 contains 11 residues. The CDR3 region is CASSQDTEAFF. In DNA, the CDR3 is TGCGCCAGCAGCCAAGACACTGAAGCTTTCTTT.

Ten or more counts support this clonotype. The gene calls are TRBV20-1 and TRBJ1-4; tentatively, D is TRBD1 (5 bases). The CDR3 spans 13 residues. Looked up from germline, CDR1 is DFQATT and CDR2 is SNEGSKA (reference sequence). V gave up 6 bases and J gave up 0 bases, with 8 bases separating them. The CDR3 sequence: CSAVRATNEKLFF. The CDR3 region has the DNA TGCAGTGCCGTCAGGGCAACTAATGAAAAACTGTTTTTT.

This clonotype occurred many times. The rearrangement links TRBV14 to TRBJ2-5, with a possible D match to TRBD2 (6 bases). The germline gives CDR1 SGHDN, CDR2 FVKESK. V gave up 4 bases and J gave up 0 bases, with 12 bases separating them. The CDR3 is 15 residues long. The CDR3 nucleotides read TGTGCCAGCAGCCCTGGGGGGTCCCACCAAGAGACCCAGTACTTC. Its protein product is CASSPGGSHQETQYF.

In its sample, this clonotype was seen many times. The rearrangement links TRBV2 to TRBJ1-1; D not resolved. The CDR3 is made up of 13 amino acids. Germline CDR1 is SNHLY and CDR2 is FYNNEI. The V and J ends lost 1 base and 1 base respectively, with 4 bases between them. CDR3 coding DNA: TGTGCCAGCAGTGAAGAACAGAACACTGAAGCTTTCTTT. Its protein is CASSEEQNTEAFF.

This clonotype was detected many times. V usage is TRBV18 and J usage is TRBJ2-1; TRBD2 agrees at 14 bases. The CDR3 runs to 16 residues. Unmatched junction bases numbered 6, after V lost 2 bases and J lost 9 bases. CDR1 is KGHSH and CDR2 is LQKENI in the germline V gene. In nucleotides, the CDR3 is TGTGCCAGCTCACCAGTGGGACTAGCGGGAGTTCTTGAGCAGTTCTTC. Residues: CASSPVGLAGVLEQFF.

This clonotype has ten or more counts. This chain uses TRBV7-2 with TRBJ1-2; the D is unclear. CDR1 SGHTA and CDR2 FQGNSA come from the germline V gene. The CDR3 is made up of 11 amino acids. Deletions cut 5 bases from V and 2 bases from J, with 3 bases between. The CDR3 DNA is TGTGCCAGCAGCCTCAACTATGGCTACACCTTC. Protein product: CASSLNYGYTF.

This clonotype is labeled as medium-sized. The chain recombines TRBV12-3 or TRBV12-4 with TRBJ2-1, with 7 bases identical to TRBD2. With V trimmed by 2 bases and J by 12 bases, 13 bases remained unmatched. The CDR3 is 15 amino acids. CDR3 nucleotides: TGTGCCAGCAGTTTAAGCGGGACTTACCTCTTGGGGCAGTTCTTC. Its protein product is CASSLSGTYLLGQFF.

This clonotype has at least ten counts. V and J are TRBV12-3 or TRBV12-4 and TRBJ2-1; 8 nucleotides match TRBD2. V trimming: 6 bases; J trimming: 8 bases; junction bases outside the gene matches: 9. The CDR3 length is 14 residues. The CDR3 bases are TGTGCCAGCAGCTTGATAGCGGGGCCGCATGAGCAGTTCTTC. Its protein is CASSLIAGPHEQFF.

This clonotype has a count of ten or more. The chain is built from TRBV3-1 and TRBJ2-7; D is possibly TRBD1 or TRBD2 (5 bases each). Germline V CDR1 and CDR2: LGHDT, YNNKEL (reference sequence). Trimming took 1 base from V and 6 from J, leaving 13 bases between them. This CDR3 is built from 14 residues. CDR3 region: CASSQGQGRSEQYF. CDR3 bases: TGTGCCAGCAGCCAAGGCCAGGGACGGAGCGAGCAGTACTTC.

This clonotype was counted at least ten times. The CDR3 DNA is TGTGCCAGCAGCTTCACAGGGGGCCAGACTGAAGCTTTCTTT. Its protein product is CASSFTGGQTEAFF. This chain uses TRBV11-3 with TRBJ1-1, with TRBD1 matching over 9 bases. CDR1 and CDR2 from the germline V gene are SGHNT and YENEEA. This CDR3 region has 14 residues. The J segment lost 5 bases and the V segment lost 3 bases, leaving 4 bases of the junction unmatched.

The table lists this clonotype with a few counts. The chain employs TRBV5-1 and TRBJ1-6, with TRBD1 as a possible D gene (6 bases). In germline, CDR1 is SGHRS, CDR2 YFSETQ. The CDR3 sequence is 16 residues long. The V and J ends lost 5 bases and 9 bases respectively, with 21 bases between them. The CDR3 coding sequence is TGCGCCAGCAGTATGGGGGCCGGGGGCGGTAGTTCACCCCTCCACTTT. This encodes CASSMGAGGGSSPLHF.

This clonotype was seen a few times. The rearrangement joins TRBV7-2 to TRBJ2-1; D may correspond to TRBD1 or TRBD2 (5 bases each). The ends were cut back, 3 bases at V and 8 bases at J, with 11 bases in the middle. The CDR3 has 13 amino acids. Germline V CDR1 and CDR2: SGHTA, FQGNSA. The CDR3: CASSLGTTDEQFF. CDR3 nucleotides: TGTGCCAGCAGCTTGGGGACCACAGATGAGCAGTTCTTC. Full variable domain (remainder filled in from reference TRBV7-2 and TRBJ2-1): GAGVSQSPSNKVTEKGKDVELRCDPISGHTALYWYRQSLGQGLEFLIYFQGNSAPDKSGLPSDRFSAERTGGSVSTLTIQRTQQEDSAVYLCASSLGTTDEQFFGPGTRLTVL.

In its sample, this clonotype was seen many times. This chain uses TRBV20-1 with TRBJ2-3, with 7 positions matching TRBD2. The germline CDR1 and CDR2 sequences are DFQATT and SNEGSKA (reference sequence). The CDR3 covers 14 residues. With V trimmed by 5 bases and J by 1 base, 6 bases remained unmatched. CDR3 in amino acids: CSAQRGGGTDTQYF. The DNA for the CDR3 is TGCAGTGCTCAGCGGGGTGGAGGCACAGATACGCAGTATTTT.

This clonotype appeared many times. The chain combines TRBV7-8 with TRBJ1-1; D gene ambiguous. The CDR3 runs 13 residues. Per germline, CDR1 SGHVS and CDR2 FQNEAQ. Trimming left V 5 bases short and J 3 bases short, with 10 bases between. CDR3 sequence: CASSPFPDTEAFF. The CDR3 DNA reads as TGTGCCAGCAGCCCCTTCCCGGACACTGAAGCTTTCTTT.

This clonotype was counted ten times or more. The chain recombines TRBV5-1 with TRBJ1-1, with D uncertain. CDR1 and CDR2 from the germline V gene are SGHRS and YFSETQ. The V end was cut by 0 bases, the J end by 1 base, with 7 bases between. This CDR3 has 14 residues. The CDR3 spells CASSLDTPNTEAFF. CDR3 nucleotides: TGCGCCAGCAGCTTGGACACACCGAACACTGAAGCTTTCTTT.

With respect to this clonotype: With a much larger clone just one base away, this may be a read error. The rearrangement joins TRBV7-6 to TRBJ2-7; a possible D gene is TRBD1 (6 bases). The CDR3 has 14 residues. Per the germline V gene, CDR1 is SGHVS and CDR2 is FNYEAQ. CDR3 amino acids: CACSPRPDSYEQYF. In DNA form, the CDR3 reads TGTGCCTGCAGCCCCCGTCCGGACAGCTACGAGCAGTACTTC.

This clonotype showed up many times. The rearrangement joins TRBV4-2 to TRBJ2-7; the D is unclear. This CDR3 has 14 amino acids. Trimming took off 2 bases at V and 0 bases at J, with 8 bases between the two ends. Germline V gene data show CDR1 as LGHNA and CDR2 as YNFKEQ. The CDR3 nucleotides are TGTGCCAGCAGCCAAAATCGGGTCTCCTACGAGCAGTACTTC. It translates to CASSQNRVSYEQYF.

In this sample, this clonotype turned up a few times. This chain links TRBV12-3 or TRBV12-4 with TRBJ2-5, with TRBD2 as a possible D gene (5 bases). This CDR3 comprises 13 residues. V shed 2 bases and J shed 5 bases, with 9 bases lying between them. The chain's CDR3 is CASSLRRAETQYF. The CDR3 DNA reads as TGTGCCAGCAGTTTACGGCGGGCGGAGACCCAGTACTTC.

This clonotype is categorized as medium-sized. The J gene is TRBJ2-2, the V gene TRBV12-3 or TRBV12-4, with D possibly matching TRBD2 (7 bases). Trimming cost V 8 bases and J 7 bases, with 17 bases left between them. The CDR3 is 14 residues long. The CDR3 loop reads CASGLGGAGGELFF. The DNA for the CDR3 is TGTGCCAGCGGTCTAGGGGGGGCCGGCGGGGAGCTGTTTTTT.

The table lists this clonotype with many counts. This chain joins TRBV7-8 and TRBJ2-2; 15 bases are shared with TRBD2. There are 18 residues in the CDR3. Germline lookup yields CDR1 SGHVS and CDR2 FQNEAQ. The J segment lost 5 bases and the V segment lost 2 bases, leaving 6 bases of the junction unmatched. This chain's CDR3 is CASSLSGLAGGRTGELFF. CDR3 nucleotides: TGTGCCAGCAGCTTATCGGGACTAGCGGGAGGTCGGACCGGGGAGCTGTTTTTT.